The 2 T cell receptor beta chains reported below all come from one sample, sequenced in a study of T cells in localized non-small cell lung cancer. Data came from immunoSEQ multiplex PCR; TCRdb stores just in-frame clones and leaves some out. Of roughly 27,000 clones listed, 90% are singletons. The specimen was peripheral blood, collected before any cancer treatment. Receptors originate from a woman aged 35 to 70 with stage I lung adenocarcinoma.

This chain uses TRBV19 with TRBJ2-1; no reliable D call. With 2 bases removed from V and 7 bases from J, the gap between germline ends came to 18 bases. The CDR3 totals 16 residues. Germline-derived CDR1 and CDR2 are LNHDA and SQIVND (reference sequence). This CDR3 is CASSIQVILGRNEQFF. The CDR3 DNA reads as TGTGCCAGTAGTATACAGGTTATCCTTGGTAGGAATGAGCAGTTCTTC.

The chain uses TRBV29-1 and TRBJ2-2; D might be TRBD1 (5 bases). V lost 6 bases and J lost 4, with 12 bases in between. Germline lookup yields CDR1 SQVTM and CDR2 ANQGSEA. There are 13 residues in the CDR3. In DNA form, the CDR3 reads TGCAGCGTGGCTCCTCAGGGCACCGGGGAGCTGTTTTTT. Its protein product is CSVAPQGTGELFF.